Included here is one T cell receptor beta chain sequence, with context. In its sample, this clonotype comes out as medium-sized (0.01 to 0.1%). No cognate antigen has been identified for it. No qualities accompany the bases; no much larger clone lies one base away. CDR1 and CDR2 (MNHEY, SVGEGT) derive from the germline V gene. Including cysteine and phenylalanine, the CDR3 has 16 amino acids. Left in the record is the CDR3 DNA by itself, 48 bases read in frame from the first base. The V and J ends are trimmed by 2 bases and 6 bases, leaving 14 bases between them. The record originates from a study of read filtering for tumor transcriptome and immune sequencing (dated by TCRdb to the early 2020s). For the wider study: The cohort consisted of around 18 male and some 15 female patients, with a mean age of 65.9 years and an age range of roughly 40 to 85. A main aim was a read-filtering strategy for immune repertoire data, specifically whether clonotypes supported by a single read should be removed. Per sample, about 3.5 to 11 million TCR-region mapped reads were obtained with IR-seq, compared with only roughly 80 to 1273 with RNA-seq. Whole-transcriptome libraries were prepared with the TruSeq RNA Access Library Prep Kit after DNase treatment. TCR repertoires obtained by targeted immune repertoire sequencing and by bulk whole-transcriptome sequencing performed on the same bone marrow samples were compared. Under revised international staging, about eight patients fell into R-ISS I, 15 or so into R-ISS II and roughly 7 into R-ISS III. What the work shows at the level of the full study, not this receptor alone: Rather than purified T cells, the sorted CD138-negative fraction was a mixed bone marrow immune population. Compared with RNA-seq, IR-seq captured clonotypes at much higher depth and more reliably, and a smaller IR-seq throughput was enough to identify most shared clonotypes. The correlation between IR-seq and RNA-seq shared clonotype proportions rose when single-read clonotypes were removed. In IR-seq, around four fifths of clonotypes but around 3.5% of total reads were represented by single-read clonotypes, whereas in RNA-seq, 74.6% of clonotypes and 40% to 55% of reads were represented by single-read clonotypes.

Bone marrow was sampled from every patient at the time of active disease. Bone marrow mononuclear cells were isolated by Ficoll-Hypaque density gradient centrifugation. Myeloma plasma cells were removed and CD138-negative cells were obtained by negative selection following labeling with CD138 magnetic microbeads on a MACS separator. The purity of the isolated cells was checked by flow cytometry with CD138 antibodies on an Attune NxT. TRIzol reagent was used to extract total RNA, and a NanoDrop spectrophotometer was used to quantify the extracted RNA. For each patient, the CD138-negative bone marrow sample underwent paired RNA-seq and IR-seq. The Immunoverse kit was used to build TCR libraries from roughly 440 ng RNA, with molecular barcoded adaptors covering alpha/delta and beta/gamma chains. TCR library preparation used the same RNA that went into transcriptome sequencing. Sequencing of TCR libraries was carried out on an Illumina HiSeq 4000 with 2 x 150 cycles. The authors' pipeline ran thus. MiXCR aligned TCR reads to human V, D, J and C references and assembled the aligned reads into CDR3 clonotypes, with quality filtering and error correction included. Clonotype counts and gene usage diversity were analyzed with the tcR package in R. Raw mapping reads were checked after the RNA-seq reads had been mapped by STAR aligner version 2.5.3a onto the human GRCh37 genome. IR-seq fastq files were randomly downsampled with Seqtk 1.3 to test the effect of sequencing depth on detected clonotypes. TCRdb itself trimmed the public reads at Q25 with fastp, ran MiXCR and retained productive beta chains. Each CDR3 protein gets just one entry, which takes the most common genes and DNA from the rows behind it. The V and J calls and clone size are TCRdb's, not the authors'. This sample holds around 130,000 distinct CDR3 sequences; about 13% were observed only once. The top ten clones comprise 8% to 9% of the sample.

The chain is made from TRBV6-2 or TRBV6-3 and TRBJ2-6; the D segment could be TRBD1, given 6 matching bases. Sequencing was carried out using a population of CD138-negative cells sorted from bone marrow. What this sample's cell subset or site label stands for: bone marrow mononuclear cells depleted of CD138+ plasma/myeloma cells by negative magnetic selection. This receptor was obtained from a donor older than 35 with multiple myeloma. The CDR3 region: CASSYHDRSLANVLTF. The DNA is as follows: TGTGCCAGCAGTTACCACGACAGGTCTCTGGCCAACGTCCTGACTTTC.